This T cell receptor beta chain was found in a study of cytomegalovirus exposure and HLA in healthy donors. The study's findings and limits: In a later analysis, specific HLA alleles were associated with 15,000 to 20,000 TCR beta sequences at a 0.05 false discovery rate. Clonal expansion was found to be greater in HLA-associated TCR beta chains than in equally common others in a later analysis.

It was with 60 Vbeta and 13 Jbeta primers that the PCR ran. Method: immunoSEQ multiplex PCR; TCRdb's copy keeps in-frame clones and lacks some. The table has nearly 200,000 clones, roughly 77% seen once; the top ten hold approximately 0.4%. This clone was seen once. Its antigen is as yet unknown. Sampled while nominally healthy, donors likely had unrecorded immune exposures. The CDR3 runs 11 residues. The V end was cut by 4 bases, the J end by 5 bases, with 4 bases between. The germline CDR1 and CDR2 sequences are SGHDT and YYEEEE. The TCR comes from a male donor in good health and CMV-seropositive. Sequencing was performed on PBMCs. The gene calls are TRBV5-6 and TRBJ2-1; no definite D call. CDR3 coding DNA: TGTGCCAGCAGCCAGAACAATGAGCAGTTCTTC. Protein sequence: CASSQNNEQFF. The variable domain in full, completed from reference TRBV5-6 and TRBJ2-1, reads DAGVTQSPTHLIKTRGQQVTLRCSPKSGHDTVSWYQQALGQGPQFIFQYYEEEERQRGNFPDRFSGHQFPNYSSELNVNALLLGDSALYLCASSQNNEQFFGPGTRLTVL.